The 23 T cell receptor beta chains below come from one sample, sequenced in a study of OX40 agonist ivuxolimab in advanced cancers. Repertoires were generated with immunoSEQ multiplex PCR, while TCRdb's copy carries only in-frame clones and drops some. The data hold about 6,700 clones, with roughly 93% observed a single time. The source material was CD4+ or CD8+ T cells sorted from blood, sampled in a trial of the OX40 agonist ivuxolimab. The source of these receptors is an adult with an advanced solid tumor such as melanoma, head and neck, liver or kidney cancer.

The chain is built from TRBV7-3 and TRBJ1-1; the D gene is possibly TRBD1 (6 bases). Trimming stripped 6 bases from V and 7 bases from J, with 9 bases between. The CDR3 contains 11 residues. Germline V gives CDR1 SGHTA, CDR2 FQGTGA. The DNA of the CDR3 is TGTGCCAGCAGTAGGGACAATGAAGCTTTCTTT. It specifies CASSRDNEAFF.

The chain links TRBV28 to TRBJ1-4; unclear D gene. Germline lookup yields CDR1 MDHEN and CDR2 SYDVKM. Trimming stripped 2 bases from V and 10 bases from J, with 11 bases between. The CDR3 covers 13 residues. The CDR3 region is CASSLTSPGKLFF. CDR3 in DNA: TGTGCCAGCAGTTTAACCTCCCCCGGAAAACTGTTTTTT.

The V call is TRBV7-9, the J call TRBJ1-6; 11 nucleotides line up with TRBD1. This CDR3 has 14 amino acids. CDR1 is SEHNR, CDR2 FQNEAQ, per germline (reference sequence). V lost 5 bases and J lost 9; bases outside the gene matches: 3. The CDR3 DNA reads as TGTGCCAGCAGCCGGGACAGGGGGTTTTCACCCCTCCACTTT. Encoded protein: CASSRDRGFSPLHF.

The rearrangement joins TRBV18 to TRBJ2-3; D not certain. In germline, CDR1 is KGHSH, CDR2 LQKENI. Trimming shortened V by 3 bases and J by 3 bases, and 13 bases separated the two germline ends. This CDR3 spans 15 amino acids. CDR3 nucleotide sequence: TGTGCCAGCTCACCTCCCCAAGGGTGGACAGATACGCAGTATTTT. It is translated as CASSPPQGWTDTQYF.

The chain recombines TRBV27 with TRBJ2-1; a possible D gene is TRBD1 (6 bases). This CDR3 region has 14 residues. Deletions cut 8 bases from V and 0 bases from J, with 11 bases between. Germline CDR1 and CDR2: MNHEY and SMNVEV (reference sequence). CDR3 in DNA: TGTGCCAGCCGCTCAGGGGCCTCCTACAATGAGCAGTTCTTC. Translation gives CASRSGASYNEQFF.

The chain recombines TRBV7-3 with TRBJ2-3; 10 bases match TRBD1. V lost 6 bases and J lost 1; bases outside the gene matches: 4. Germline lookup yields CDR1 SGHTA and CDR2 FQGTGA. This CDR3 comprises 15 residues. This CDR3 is CASSLGQGRTDTQYF. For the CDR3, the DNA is TGTGCCAGCAGTTTGGGACAGGGGCGCACAGATACGCAGTATTTT.

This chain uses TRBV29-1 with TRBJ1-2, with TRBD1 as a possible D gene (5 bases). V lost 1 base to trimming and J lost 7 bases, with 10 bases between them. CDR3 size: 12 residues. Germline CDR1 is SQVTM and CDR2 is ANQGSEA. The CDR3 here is CSVEGTLGGYTF. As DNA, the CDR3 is TGCAGCGTTGAAGGGACACTTGGTGGCTACACCTTC.

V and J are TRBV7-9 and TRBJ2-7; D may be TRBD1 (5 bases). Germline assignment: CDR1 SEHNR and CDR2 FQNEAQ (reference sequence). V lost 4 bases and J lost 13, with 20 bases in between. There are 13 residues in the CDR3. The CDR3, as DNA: TGTGCCAGCAGCTCCCCCCAGGGCTATCGATTATACTTC. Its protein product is CASSSPQGYRLYF.

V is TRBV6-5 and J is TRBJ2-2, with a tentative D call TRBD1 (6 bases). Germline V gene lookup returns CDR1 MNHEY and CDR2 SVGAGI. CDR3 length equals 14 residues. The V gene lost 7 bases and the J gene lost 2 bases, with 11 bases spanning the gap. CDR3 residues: CASKPGVNTGELFF. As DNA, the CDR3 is TGTGCCAGCAAGCCAGGGGTTAACACCGGGGAGCTGTTTTTT.

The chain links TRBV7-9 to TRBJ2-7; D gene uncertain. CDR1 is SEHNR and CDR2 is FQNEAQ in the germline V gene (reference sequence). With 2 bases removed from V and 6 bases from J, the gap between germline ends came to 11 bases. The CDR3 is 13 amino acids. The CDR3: CASSLTPNSEQYF. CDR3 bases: TGTGCCAGCAGCTTAACCCCGAACAGCGAGCAGTACTTC.

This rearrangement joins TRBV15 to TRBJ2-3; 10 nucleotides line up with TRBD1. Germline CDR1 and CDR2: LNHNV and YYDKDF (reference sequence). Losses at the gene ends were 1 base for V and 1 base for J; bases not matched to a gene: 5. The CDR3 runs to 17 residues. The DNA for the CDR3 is TGTGCCACCAGCAGAGGACAGGGGGCCCGAGGCACAGATACGCAGTATTTT. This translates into CATSRGQGARGTDTQYF.

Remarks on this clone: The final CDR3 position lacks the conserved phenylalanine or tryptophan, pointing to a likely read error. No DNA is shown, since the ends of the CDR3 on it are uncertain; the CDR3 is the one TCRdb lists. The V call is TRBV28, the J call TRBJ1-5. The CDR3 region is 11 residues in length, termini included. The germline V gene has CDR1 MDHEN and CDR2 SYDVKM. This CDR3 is CASSLSGRERL.

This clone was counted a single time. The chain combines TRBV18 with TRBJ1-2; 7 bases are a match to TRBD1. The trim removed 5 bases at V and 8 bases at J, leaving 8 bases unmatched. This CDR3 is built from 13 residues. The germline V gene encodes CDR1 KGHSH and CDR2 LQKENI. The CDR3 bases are TGTGCCAGCTCAACGATCGACAGGGACGGCTACACCTTC. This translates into CASSTIDRDGYTF. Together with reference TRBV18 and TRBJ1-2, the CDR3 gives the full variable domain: NAGVMQNPRHLVRRRGQEARLRCSPMKGHSHVYWYRQLPEEGLKFMVYLQKENIIDESGMPKERFSAEFPKEGPSILRIQQVVRGDSAAYFCASSTIDRDGYTFGSGTRLTVV.

The CDR3 is CASSQLTGGSGYTF. CDR3 DNA: TGCGCCAGCAGCCAACTTACAGGGGGCTCTGGCTACACCTTC. The chain joins TRBV4-1 to TRBJ1-2, with 9 bases fitting TRBD1. CDR1 is MGHRA and CDR2 is YSYEKL in the germline V gene. The J segment lost 7 bases and the V segment lost 2 bases, leaving 5 bases of the junction unmatched. There are 14 residues in the CDR3.

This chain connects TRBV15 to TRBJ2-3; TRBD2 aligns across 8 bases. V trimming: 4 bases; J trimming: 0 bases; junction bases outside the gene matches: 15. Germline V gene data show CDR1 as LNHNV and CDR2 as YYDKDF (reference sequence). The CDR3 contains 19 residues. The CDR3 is CATSIRGGAGVGSTDTQYF. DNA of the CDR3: TGTGCCACCAGCATCCGGGGGGGAGCGGGAGTTGGAAGCACAGATACGCAGTATTTT.

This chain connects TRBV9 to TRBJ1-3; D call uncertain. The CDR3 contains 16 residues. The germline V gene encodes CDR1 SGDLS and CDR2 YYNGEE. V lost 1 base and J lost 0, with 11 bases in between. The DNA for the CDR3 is TGTGCCAGCAGCGTAACGGACGCTCGCTCTGGAAACACCATATATTTT. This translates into CASSVTDARSGNTIYF.

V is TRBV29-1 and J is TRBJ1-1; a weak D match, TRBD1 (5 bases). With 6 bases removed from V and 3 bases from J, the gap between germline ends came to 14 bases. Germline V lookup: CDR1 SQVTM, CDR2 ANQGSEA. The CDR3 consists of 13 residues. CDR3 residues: CSVGGGWYTEAFF. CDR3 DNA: TGCAGCGTCGGGGGGGGGTGGTACACTGAAGCTTTCTTT.

The CDR3 here is CASSRQRGVVEQYF. As DNA, the CDR3 is TGTGCCAGCAGTCGACAGAGAGGGGTGGTCGAGCAGTACTTC. The rearrangement uses TRBV28 and TRBJ2-7, with D tentatively TRBD1 or TRBD2 (5 bases each). This CDR3 comprises 14 residues. The V gene lost 5 bases and the J gene lost 6 bases, with 17 bases spanning the gap. Germline CDR1 and CDR2: MDHEN and SYDVKM. The full variable domain, in which reference TRBV28 and TRBJ2-7 provide the parts outside the CDR3, is DVKVTQSSRYLVKRTGEKVFLECVQDMDHENMFWYRQDPGLGLRLIYFSYDVKMKEKGDIPEGYSVSREKKERFSLILESASTNQTSMYLCASSRQRGVVEQYFGPGTRLTVT.

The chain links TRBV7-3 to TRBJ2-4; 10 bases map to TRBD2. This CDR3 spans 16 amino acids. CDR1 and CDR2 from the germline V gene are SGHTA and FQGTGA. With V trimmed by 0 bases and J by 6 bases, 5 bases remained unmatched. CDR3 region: CASSLTHASGRNIQYF. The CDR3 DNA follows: TGTGCCAGCAGCTTAACACATGCTAGCGGGAGAAACATTCAGTACTTC. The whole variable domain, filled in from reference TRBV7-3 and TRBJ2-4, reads GAGVSQTPSNKVTEKGKYVELRCDPISGHTALYWYRQSLGQGPEFLIYFQGTGAADDSGLPNDRFFAVRPEGSVSTLKIQRTERGDSAVYLCASSLTHASGRNIQYFGAGTRLSVL.

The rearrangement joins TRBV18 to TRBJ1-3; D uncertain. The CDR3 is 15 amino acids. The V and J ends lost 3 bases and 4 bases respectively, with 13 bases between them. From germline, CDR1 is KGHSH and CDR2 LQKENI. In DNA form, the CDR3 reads TGTGCCAGCTCACCCGGCCAGAATCCCGGAAACACCATATATTTT. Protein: CASSPGQNPGNTIYF.

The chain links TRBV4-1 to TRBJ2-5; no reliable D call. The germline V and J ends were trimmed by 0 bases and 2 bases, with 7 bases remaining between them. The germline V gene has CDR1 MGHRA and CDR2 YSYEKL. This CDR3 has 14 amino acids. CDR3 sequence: CASSQDQLQETQYF. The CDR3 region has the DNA TGCGCCAGCAGCCAAGACCAGTTGCAAGAGACCCAGTACTTC.

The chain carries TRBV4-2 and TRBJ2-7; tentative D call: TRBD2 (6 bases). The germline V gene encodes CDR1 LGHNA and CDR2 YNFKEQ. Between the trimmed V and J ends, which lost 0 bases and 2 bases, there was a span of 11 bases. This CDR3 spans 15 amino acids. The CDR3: CASSQDLSGAYEQYF. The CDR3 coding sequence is TGTGCCAGCAGCCAAGATTTATCGGGGGCCTACGAGCAGTACTTC.

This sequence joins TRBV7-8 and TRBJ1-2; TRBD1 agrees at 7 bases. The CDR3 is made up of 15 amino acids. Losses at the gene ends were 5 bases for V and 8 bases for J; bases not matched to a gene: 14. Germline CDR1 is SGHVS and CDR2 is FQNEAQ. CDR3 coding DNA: TGTGCCAGCAGCCCAGATTTCGGGACAGTAGGCGGCTACACCTTC. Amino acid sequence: CASSPDFGTVGGYTF.